This T cell receptor beta chain came from a study of T cells after yellow fever vaccination. With 6 bases clipped from V and 14 bases from J, the junction kept 9 bases outside the gene matches. Germline V CDR1 and CDR2: SNHLY, FYNNEI. CDR3 length: 12 residues. One entry per CDR3 protein results from TCRdb running MiXCR on the 5' RACE reads. This sample has about 430,000 distinct CDR3 sequences; 18% occur once, and the top ten carry roughly a sixth. This clonotype was picked up a small number of times. The TCR sequence derives from a young man who received the YFV17D yellow fever vaccine. The specimen comprised PBMCs, sampled before the yellow fever booster vaccination. The chain recombines TRBV2 with TRBJ1-4, with 7 bases lining up with TRBD1. The CDR3, as DNA: TGTGCCAGCAGGGAGACGACAGGGAGGCTGTTTTTT. Amino acids: CASRETTGRLFF.